Below are 28 T cell receptor beta chains sequenced from a single sample in a study of beta chain features in type 1 diabetes. Study conclusions and caveats: Type 1 diabetes patients had TCRB CDR3s that were shorter (moderately but significantly so) in all four CD4+ subsets.

Antigens for these TCRs are unknown. Sequencing targeted expressed TCRB transcripts, as all isolated RNA had been reverse transcribed. Clones were sequenced by immunoSEQ multiplex PCR, and TCRdb holds only the in-frame ones, with some missing. There are over 200,000 clones in the sample; roughly a tenth occur only once, and approximately 0.015% lies in the top ten. What was sequenced was naive CD4+ T cells from blood. The receptor set was obtained from a man aged 25 to 40 with type 1 diabetes.

The V gene is TRBV9, the J gene TRBJ1-3, with D perhaps TRBD1 (6 bases). The CDR3 is 15 residues long. Trimming cost V 4 bases and J 2 bases, with 13 bases left between them. Per the germline V gene, CDR1 is SGDLS and CDR2 is YYNGEE. The CDR3 is CASSTQGSPGNTIYF. The CDR3 DNA reads TGTGCCAGCAGCACACAGGGATCGCCTGGAAACACCATATATTTT.

V usage is TRBV28 and J usage is TRBJ2-3, with 9 bases identical to TRBD1. Germline V gene sequence: CDR1 MDHEN, CDR2 SYDVKM. V trimming: 0 bases; J trimming: 6 bases; junction bases outside the gene matches: 10. There are 17 residues in the CDR3. The CDR3 DNA reads as TGTGCCAGCAGTTTATGGGACAGGGGACGCCCCCAGGATACGCAGTATTTT. Protein product: CASSLWDRGRPQDTQYF.

The gene calls are TRBV11-3 and TRBJ2-1; TRBD2 matches 7 bases. The CDR3 is 14 amino acids. J was trimmed by 9 bases and V by 5 bases; bases with no gene match: 10. Germline V gives CDR1 SGHNT, CDR2 YENEEA. The CDR3 region is CASSAMGEGTEQFF. The CDR3 DNA is TGTGCCAGCAGCGCCATGGGGGAGGGGACTGAGCAGTTCTTC.

This clone has just a few counts. The V call is TRBV7-2, the J call TRBJ2-1, with 10 positions matching TRBD2. J lost 5 bases, V lost 3 bases, and 4 bases had no gene match. Germline V gives CDR1 SGHTA, CDR2 FQGNSA. The CDR3 consists of 15 residues. CDR3 sequence reads: CASSLLAGVNNEQFF. DNA of the CDR3: TGTGCCAGCAGCTTGCTAGCGGGGGTGAACAATGAGCAGTTCTTC.

In this sample, this clone turned up a few times. V and J are TRBV7-3 and TRBJ2-3; 10 bases are shared with TRBD1. This CDR3 comprises 17 residues. J lost 4 bases, V lost 0 bases, and 7 bases had no gene match. From germline, CDR1 is SGHTA and CDR2 FQGTGA. The CDR3 protein is CASSLTERTGGADTQYF. The DNA of the CDR3 is TGTGCCAGCAGCTTAACAGAGAGGACAGGGGGGGCAGATACGCAGTATTTT.

The V call is TRBV9, the J call TRBJ2-3; 9 bases agree with TRBD2. V dropped 9 bases and J dropped 4; count of bases not matched to a gene: 9. CDR1 is SGDLS, CDR2 YYNGEE, per germline. CDR3 length equals 14 residues. This chain's CDR3 is CATSLSGGSDTQYF. The DNA for the CDR3 is TGTGCCACCTCTCTTAGCGGGGGCTCAGATACGCAGTATTTT. Based on the CDR3 plus reference TRBV9 and TRBJ2-3, the full variable domain is DSGVTQTPKHLITATGQRVTLRCSPRSGDLSVYWYQQSLDQGLQFLIQYYNGEERAKGNILERFSAQQFPDLHSELNLSSLELGDSALYFCATSLSGGSDTQYFGPGTRLTVL.

In this sample, this clone turned up a few times. The rearrangement uses TRBV5-1 and TRBJ2-3, with 9 bases that match TRBD1. Germline V lookup: CDR1 SGHRS, CDR2 YFSETQ. The CDR3 totals 16 residues. V shed 4 bases and J 3 bases; nucleotides not matched to a gene: 9. CDR3 in amino acids: CASSPARDRATDTQYF. The CDR3 nucleotides are TGCGCCAGCAGCCCGGCCCGGGACAGGGCGACAGATACGCAGTATTTT.

This clone showed up just a few times. The chain uses TRBV5-1 and TRBJ1-6; possibly TRBD1 for D (6 bases). The CDR3 is made up of 14 amino acids. Germline-derived CDR1 and CDR2 are SGHRS and YFSETQ. The V end lost 4 bases, the J end lost 5 bases, and 10 bases lay between the germline ends. CDR3 DNA: TGCGCCAGCAGCAGACAGGCGGATAATTCACCCCTCCACTTT. This translates into CASSRQADNSPLHF.

This clone occurred a few times. The genes are TRBV7-9 and TRBJ1-2; possibly TRBD1 for D (6 bases). Germline V gene sequence: CDR1 SEHNR, CDR2 FQNEAQ (reference sequence). The CDR3 runs 17 residues. With 5 bases removed from V and 0 bases from J, the gap between germline ends came to 19 bases. In DNA, the CDR3 is TGTGCCAGCAGCCCGTGGACAGCCACAGTAGCTAACTATGGCTACACCTTC. Its translation is CASSPWTATVANYGYTF.

This clone showed up just a few times. The J gene is TRBJ2-3, the V gene TRBV18; D possibly corresponds to TRBD1 (6 bases). V gave up 2 bases and J gave up 0 bases, with 9 bases separating them. Germline lookup yields CDR1 KGHSH and CDR2 LQKENI. The CDR3 runs to 15 residues. The CDR3 DNA sequence: TGTGCCAGCTCACCAAGGCAGGGGAGCACAGATACGCAGTATTTT. Its protein product is CASSPRQGSTDTQYF.

The chain has TRBV4-1 and TRBJ2-1, with 13 bases aligning to TRBD2. The germline V gene has CDR1 MGHRA and CDR2 YSYEKL. V gave up 4 bases and J gave up 5 bases; unmatched junction bases: 8. CDR3 length: 17 amino acids. CDR3 coding DNA: TGCGCCAGCAGCCGACTAGCGGGGGGCCCTGGGAACAATGAGCAGTTCTTC. This sequence encodes CASSRLAGGPGNNEQFF.

This clone was counted between two and nine times. The rearrangement links TRBV9 to TRBJ2-5; a weak D match, TRBD2 (7 bases). The CDR3 has 14 amino acids. Between the trimmed V and J ends, which lost 4 bases and 4 bases, there was a span of 14 bases. In germline, CDR1 is SGDLS, CDR2 YYNGEE. CDR3 amino acids: CASSTRGLPETQYF. In DNA form, the CDR3 reads TGTGCCAGCAGCACGCGGGGGCTCCCAGAGACCCAGTACTTC.

This clone was counted only a few times. The chain uses TRBV13 and TRBJ2-3, with 9 bases lining up with TRBD2. The trim removed 4 bases at V and 6 bases at J, leaving 11 bases unmatched. The germline gives CDR1 PRHDT, CDR2 FYEKMQ (reference sequence). There are 16 residues in the CDR3. The CDR3 nucleotides read TGTGCCAGCAGCTCAAGATTAGCGGGGGAGGCGGATACGCAGTATTTT. This encodes CASSSRLAGEADTQYF. Supplemented by reference TRBV13 and TRBJ2-3, the full variable domain reads AAGVIQSPRHLIKEKRETATLKCYPIPRHDTVYWYQQGPGQDPQFLISFYEKMQSDKGSIPDRFSAQQFSDYHSELNMSSLELGDSALYFCASSSRLAGEADTQYFGPGTRLTVL.

This clone came up a few times. The chain has TRBV4-1 and TRBJ1-2; 9 bases are shared with TRBD1. CDR3 length equals 15 residues. V shed 4 bases and J 7 bases; nucleotides not matched to a gene: 10. Looked up from germline, CDR1 is MGHRA and CDR2 is YSYEKL. The CDR3 protein is CASSRPGQGNVGYTF. For the CDR3, the DNA is TGCGCCAGCAGCCGGCCGGGACAGGGAAATGTTGGCTACACCTTC.

This clone has more than one count but fewer than ten. The gene calls are TRBV2 and TRBJ2-7, with a possible D match to TRBD1 (6 bases). The CDR3 spans 14 residues. V was trimmed by 4 bases and J by 2 bases, leaving 12 bases between them. CDR1 and CDR2 (germline): SNHLY, FYNNEI. CDR3 protein: CASSGGNRAYEQYF. In DNA form, the CDR3 reads TGTGCCAGCAGTGGGGGGAACAGGGCCTACGAGCAGTACTTC.

The CDR3 region is CASSVGRMQETQYF. The CDR3, as DNA: TGTGCCAGCAGCGTAGGGCGGATGCAAGAGACCCAGTACTTC. This chain links TRBV9 with TRBJ2-5; D gene ambiguous. The germline CDR1 and CDR2 sequences are SGDLS and YYNGEE. With 0 bases removed from V and 2 bases from J, the gap between germline ends came to 8 bases. The CDR3 extends over 14 amino acids.

This clone was observed a handful of times. The genes are TRBV4-1 and TRBJ1-1; D unclear. CDR3 length equals 15 residues. The germline CDR1 and CDR2 sequences are MGHRA and YSYEKL. V lost 1 base to trimming and J lost 0 bases, with 9 bases between them. CDR3 sequence reads: CASSQGLIMNTEAFF. CDR3 nucleotides: TGCGCCAGCAGCCAAGGACTGATAATGAACACTGAAGCTTTCTTT.

In this sample, this clone turned up a few times. The V gene is TRBV7-2, the J gene TRBJ2-7; a weak D match, TRBD1 (6 bases). The V end lost 2 bases, the J end lost 5 bases, and 13 bases lay between the germline ends. Germline V gene lookup returns CDR1 SGHTA and CDR2 FQGNSA. This CDR3 spans 14 amino acids. As DNA, the CDR3 is TGTGCCAGCAGCTTAAGACAGGTCGGCAACGAGCAGTACTTC. Encoded protein: CASSLRQVGNEQYF.

The chain joins TRBV29-1 to TRBJ2-5, with 10 bases matching TRBD2. V shed 5 bases, J shed 7 bases, and the junction held 4 bases outside the gene matches. This CDR3 has 12 amino acids. Germline V gives CDR1 SQVTM, CDR2 ANQGSEA. CDR3 protein: CSVTSGIGTQYF. The CDR3 bases are TGCAGCGTTACTAGCGGGATCGGGACCCAGTACTTC.

This rearrangement joins TRBV27 to TRBJ2-7, with D possibly matching TRBD2 (6 bases). CDR3 length: 12 residues. CDR1 and CDR2 from the germline V gene are MNHEY and SMNVEV (reference sequence). As DNA, the CDR3 is TGTGGGCACGCGGGGCGAACCTACGAGCAGTACTTC. This codes for CGHAGRTYEQYF.

The rearrangement joins TRBV5-1 to TRBJ2-3; 8 bases are a match to TRBD2. With V trimmed by 0 bases and J by 5 bases, 11 bases remained unmatched. Germline values: CDR1 SGHRS, CDR2 YFSETQ. This CDR3 is 17 amino acids long. The CDR3 sequence: CASSLEPSSGPGDTQYF. Here the CDR3 DNA reads TGCGCCAGCAGCTTGGAGCCATCTAGCGGGCCCGGAGATACGCAGTATTTT.

This sequence joins TRBV6-5 and TRBJ1-6, with D possibly TRBD1 on 5 matching bases. Germline V gene lookup returns CDR1 MNHEY and CDR2 SVGAGI. Trimming took off 7 bases at V and 8 bases at J, with 18 bases between the two ends. The CDR3 is 15 amino acids. This CDR3 is CASTLTRGYDSPLHF. DNA of the CDR3: TGTGCCAGCACCCTAACTCGGGGGTATGATTCACCCCTCCACTTT.

In its sample, this clone was seen a few times. V usage is TRBV19 and J usage is TRBJ2-1; 9 positions agree with TRBD2. J lost 2 bases, V lost 9 bases, and 17 bases had no gene match. The germline CDR1 and CDR2 sequences are LNHDA and SQIVND (reference sequence). The CDR3 has 18 residues. The CDR3 DNA is TGTGCCAGCGATGAGCGGGGGGCCCTTCACCCCCCCTACAATGAGCAGTTCTTC. This sequence encodes CASDERGALHPPYNEQFF.

The CDR3 nucleotides are TGTGCCAGCAGCTCTAAACAGCGGGGTGACAATGAGCAGTTCTTC. Its translation is CASSSKQRGDNEQFF. The gene calls are TRBV5-4 and TRBJ2-1, with 7 bases identical to TRBD2. Germline lookup yields CDR1 SGHNT and CDR2 YYREEE (reference sequence). The CDR3 is 15 amino acids. Trimming cost V 3 bases and J 5 bases; bases outside gene matches: 8.

This clone was counted between two and nine times. The genes are TRBV5-6 and TRBJ1-2, with TRBD1 matching 10 bases. This CDR3 is built from 17 residues. V shed 4 bases, J shed 3 bases, and the junction held 12 bases outside the gene matches. Germline CDR1 reads SGHDT; CDR2 reads YYEEEE. CDR3 sequence (DNA): TGTGCCAGCAGCCTTATCCCGGGACAGGGGCGAGACTATGGCTACACCTTC. Protein sequence: CASSLIPGQGRDYGYTF. Using reference TRBV5-6 and TRBJ1-2 for the parts outside the CDR3, the full variable domain is DAGVTQSPTHLIKTRGQQVTLRCSPKSGHDTVSWYQQALGQGPQFIFQYYEEEERQRGNFPDRFSGHQFPNYSSELNVNALLLGDSALYLCASSLIPGQGRDYGYTFGSGTRLTVV.

The chain links TRBV11-2 to TRBJ2-7; D gene uncertain. The CDR3 runs 15 residues. Looked up from germline, CDR1 is SGHAT and CDR2 is FQNNGV. V was shortened by 0 bases and J by 2 bases, with 11 bases between the two germline ends. CDR3 sequence: CASSLERHGTYEQYF. The CDR3 DNA is TGTGCCAGCAGCTTAGAGAGGCACGGTACCTACGAGCAGTACTTC.

This sequence joins TRBV5-4 and TRBJ2-3, with 14 bases identical to TRBD2. CDR1 SGHNT and CDR2 YYREEE come from the germline V gene (reference sequence). The CDR3 length is 18 residues. With 4 bases clipped from V and 1 base from J, the junction kept 8 bases outside the gene matches. The DNA for the CDR3 is TGTGCCAGCAGCCCCGGGACTAGCGGGGGCGGTGGCACAGATACGCAGTATTTT. This sequence encodes CASSPGTSGGGGTDTQYF.

This clone showed up just a few times. The chain employs TRBV25-1 and TRBJ2-3, with a weak D call TRBD1 (6 bases). The germline V gene has CDR1 MGHDK and CDR2 SYGVNS. CDR3 length equals 17 residues. V was pared by 1 base and J by 2 bases, with 16 bases between. This chain's CDR3 is CASSESPQGPLTDTQYF. In DNA form, the CDR3 reads TGTGCCAGCAGTGAATCCCCGCAGGGGCCCCTCACAGATACGCAGTATTTT.